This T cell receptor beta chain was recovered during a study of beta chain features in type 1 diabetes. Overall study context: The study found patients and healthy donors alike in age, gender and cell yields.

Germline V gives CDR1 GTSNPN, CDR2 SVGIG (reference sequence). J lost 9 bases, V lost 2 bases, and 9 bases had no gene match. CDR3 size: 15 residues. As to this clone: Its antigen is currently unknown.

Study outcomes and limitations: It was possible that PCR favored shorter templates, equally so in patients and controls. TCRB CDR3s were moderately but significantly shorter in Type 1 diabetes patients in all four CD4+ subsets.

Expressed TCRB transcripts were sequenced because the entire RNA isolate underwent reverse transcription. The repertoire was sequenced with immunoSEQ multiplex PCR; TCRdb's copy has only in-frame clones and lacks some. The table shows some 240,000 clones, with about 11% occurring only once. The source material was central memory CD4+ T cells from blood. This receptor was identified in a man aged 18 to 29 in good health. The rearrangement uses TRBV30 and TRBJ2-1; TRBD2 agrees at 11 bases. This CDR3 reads CAWSHYPGTSGEQFF. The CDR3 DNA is TGTGCCTGGAGTCACTACCCCGGGACTAGCGGTGAGCAGTTCTTC.